Listed below are T cell receptor beta chains from one sample, sequenced in a study of blood T cell repertoires in COVID-19. The repertoire was sequenced with immunoSEQ multiplex PCR; TCRdb's copy has only in-frame clones and lacks some. Of 200,000 to 250,000 clones listed, less than 85% are singletons. The sequencing sample was made of peripheral blood. Receptors originate from a woman aged 80 or older with active or convalescent COVID-19. Each CDR3 is given with its conserved first and last residue. D genes are given only for firm matches. Clone size is shown for a subset of rows, as once, few, many or a class of expanded clone.

V	J	size	D	DNA	CDR3
TRBV2	TRBJ1-5	.	TRBD1	TGTGCCAGCAGTTGGACAGGGCTCAGCAATCAGCCCCAGCATTTT	CASSWTGLSNQPQHF
TRBV18	TRBJ1-1	.	.	TGTGCCAGCTCACCACCGATGGGGCGGACCCTACCCCCTTTCTTT	CASSPPMGRTLPPFF
TRBV11-3	TRBJ1-1	.	TRBD1	TGTGCCAGCAGACAGACAGGGAAGGAGGCTTTCTTT	CASRQTGKEAFF
TRBV11-2	TRBJ2-3	.	TRBD2	TGTGCCAGCAGCGAGTCGATAGCGGGGGGAACAGATACGCAGTATTTT	CASSESIAGGTDTQYF
TRBV6-1	TRBJ2-7	few	.	TGTGCCAGCAGTGAACAACAGCCGGTCATATCCTACGAGCAGTACTTC	CASSEQQPVISYEQYF
TRBV3-1/TRBV3-2	TRBJ2-7	.	.	TGTGCCAGCAGCCTCCTAGGTAGGGGGGAGCAGTACTTC	CASSLLGRGEQYF
TRBV9	TRBJ1-5	.	.	TGTGCCAGCAGCGTAGCTGCAGGTAGCAATCAGCCCCAGCATTTT	CASSVAAGSNQPQHF
TRBV28	TRBJ2-2	.	TRBD2	TGTGCCAGCAACTTACCCTCTAGCGGGGGGGCCACCGGGGAGCTGTTTTTT	CASNLPSSGGATGELFF
TRBV2	TRBJ1-6	.	.	TGTGCCAGCAGTCGTCGGGTTGAATACTCACCCCTCCACTTT	CASSRRVEYSPLHF
TRBV7-2	TRBJ2-7	.	TRBD1	TGTGCCAGCAGCATCCGGACAGGGGGCACGTACGAGCAGTACTTC	CASSIRTGGTYEQYF
TRBV7-9	TRBJ2-7	.	.	TGTGCCAGCAGCGCGCTCTACGAGCAGTACTTC	CASSALYEQYF
TRBV21-1	TRBJ2-5	.	.	TGTGCCAGCAGCAAAGGGGCGGGGTCGACTAGCGGGAGGGAGGAGACCCAGTACTTC	CASSKGAGSTSGREETQYF
TRBV28	TRBJ2-5	.	.	TGTGCCAGCAGTGGACAGCAAGAGACCCAGTACTTC	CASSGQQETQYF
TRBV2	TRBJ2-1	.	.	TGTGCCAGCACCCCAAATTGGGGGGGCGCAGACAATGAGCAGTTCTTC	CASTPNWGGADNEQFF
TRBV2	TRBJ1-2	.	.	TGTGCCAGCAGTGGACCCCCTGGGCAGAACTATGGCTACACCTTC	CASSGPPGQNYGYTF
TRBV18	TRBJ2-1	few	.	TGTGCCAGCTCTTCCTTAAACAATGAGCAGTTCTTC	CASSSLNNEQFF
TRBV6-5	TRBJ2-7	.	TRBD1	TGTGCCAGCAGGGGTACCGGGACAGAATCCGTGCAGTACTTC	CASRGTGTESVQYF
TRBV10-2	TRBJ2-7	.	.	TGCGCCAGCCCAAGGGCGGGGTACGAGCAGTACTTC	CASPRAGYEQYF